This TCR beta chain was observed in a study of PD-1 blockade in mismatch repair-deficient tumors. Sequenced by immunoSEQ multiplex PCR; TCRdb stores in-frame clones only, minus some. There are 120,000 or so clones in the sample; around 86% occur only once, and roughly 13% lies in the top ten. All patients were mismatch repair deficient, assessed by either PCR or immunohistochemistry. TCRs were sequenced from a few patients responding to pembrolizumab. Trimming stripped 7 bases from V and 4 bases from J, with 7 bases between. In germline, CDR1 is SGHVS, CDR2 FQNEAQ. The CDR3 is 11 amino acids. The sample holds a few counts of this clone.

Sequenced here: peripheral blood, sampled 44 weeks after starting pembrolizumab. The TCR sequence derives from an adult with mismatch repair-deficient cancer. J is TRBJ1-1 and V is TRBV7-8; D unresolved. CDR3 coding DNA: TGTGCCAGCACCCTTGGCACTGAAGCTTTCTTT. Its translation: CASTLGTEAFF.